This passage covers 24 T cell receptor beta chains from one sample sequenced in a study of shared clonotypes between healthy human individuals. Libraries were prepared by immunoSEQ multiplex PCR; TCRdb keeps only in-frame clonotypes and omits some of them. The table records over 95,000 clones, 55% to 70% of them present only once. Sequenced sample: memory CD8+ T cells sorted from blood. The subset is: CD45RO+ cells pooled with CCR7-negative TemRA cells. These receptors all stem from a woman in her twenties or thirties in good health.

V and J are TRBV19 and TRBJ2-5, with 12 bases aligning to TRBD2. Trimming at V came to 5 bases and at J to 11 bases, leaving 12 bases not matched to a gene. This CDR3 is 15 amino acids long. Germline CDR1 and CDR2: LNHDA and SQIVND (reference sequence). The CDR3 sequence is CASSPRASGRDEQYF. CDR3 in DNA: TGTGCCAGTAGTCCCCGAGCTAGCGGGAGGGATGAGCAGTACTTC.

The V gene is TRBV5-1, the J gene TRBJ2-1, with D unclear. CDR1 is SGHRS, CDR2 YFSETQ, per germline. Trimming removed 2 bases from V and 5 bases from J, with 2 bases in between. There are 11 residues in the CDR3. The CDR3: CASSFNNEQFF. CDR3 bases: TGCGCCAGCAGCTTCAACAATGAGCAGTTCTTC.

CDR3 amino acids: CATGDSERNQPQHF. As DNA, the CDR3 is TGTGCCACCGGGGACAGTGAACGCAATCAGCCCCAGCATTTT. The J gene is TRBJ1-5, the V gene TRBV10-3; TRBD1 matches 7 bases. With 10 bases clipped from V and 2 bases from J, the junction kept 8 bases outside the gene matches. In germline, CDR1 is ENHRY, CDR2 SYGVKD. This CDR3 is 14 amino acids long.

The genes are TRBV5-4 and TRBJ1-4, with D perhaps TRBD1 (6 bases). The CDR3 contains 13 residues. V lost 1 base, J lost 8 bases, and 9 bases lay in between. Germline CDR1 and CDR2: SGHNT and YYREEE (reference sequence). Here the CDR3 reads CASSLWQGEKLFF. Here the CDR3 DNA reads TGTGCCAGCAGCTTGTGGCAGGGGGAAAAACTGTTTTTT.

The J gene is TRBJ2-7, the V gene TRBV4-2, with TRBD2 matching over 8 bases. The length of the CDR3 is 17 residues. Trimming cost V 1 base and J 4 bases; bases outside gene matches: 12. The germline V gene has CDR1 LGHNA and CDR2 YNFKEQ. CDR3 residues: CASSQGVSGAGVYEQYF. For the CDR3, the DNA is TGTGCCAGCAGCCAAGGGGTATCCGGAGCGGGAGTTTACGAGCAGTACTTC.

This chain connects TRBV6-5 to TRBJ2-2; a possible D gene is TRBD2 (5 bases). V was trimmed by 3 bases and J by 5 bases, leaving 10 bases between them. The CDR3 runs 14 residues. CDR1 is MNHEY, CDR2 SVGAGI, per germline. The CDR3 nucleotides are TGTGCCAGCAGTTATGAGGGAGAGACCGGGGAGCTGTTTTTT. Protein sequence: CASSYEGETGELFF.

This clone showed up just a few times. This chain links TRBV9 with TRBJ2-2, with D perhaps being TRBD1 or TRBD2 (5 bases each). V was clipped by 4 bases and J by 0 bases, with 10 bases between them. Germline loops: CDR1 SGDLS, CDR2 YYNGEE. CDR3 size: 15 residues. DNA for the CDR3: TGTGCCAGCAGCCCGGGGCTAGCGAACACCGGGGAGCTGTTTTTT. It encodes CASSPGLANTGELFF.

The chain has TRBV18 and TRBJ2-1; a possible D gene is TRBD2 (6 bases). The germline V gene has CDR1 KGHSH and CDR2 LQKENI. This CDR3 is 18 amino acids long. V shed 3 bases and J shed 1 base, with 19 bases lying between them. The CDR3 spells CASSPWSRIAVSYNEQFF. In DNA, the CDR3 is TGTGCCAGCTCACCGTGGAGTAGGATAGCGGTATCCTACAATGAGCAGTTCTTC.

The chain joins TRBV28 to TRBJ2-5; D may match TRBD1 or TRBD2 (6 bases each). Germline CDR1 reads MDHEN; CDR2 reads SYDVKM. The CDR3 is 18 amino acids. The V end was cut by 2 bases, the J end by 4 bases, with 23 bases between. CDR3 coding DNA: TGTGCCAGCAGTTTACAAGCCCGGTTGGGGGGCGAGGTAGAGACCCAGTACTTC. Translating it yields CASSLQARLGGEVETQYF.

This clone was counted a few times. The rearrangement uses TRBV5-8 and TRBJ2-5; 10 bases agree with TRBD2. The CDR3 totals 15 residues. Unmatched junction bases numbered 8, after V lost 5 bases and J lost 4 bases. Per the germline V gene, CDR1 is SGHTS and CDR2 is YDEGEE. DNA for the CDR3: TGTGCCAGCAGTGCTAGCGGGAGCGCGGTAGAGACCCAGTACTTC. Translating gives CASSASGSAVETQYF.

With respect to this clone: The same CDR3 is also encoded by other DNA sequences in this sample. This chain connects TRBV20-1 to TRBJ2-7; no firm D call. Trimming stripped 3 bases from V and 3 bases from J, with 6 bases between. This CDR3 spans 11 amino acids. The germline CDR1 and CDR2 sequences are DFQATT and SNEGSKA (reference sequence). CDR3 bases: TGCAGTGCTAGCAGTCACTACGAGCAGTACTTC. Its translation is CSASSHYEQYF.

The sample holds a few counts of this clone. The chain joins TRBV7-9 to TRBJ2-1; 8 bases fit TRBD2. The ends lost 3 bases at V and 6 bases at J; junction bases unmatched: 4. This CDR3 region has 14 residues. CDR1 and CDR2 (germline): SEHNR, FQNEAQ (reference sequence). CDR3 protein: CASSFSGEGNEQFF. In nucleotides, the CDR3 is TGTGCCAGCAGCTTTAGCGGGGAGGGCAATGAGCAGTTCTTC.

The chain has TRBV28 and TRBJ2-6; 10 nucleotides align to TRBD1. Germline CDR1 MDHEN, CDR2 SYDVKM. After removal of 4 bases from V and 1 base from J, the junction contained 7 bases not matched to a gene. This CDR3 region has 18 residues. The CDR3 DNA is TGTGCCAGCAGTTCGTTCCGGGACAGGGGTTCTGGGGCCAACGTCCTGACTTTC. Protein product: CASSSFRDRGSGANVLTF. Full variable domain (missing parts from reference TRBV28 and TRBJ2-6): DVKVTQSSRYLVKRTGEKVFLECVQDMDHENMFWYRQDPGLGLRLIYFSYDVKMKEKGDIPEGYSVSREKKERFSLILESASTNQTSMYLCASSSFRDRGSGANVLTFGAGSRLTVL.

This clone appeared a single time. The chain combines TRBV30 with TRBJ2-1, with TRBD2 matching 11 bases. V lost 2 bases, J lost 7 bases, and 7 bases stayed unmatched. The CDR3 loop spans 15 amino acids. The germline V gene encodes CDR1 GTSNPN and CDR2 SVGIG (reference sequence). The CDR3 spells CAWSLLAGGQNEQFF. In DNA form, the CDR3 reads TGTGCCTGGAGTCTCCTAGCGGGAGGCCAGAATGAGCAGTTCTTC. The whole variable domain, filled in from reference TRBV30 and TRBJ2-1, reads SQTIHQWPATLVQPVGSPLSLECTVEGTSNPNLYWYRQAAGRGLQLLFYSVGIGQISSEVPQNLSASRPQDRQFILSSKKLLLSDSGFYLCAWSLLAGGQNEQFFGPGTRLTVL.

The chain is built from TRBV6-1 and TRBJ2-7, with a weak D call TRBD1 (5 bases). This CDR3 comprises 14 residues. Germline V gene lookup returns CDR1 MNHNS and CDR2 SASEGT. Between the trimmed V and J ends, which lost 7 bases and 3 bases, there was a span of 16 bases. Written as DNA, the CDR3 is TGTGCCAGCAATCCATCGACAGATATCTACGAGCAGTACTTC. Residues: CASNPSTDIYEQYF.

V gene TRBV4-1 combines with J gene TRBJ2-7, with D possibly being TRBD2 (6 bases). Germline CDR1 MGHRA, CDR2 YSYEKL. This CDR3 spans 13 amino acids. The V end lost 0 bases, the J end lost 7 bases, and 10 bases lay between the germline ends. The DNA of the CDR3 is TGCGCCAGCAGCCAAGATTGGGAGGATGAGCAGTACTTC. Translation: CASSQDWEDEQYF.

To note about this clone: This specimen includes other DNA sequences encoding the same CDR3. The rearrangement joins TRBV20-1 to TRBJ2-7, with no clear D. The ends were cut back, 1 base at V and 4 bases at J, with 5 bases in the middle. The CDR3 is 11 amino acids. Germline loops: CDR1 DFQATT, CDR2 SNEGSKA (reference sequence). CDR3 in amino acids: CSARVSYEQYF. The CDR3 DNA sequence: TGCAGTGCTAGAGTTTCGTACGAGCAGTACTTC.

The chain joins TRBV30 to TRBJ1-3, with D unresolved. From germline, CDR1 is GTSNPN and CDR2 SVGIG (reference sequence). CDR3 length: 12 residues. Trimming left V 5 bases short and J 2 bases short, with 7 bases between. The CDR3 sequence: CAWDGAGNTIYF. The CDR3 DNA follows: TGTGCCTGGGACGGTGCTGGAAACACCATATATTTT. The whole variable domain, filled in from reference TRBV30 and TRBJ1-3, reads SQTIHQWPATLVQPVGSPLSLECTVEGTSNPNLYWYRQAAGRGLQLLFYSVGIGQISSEVPQNLSASRPQDRQFILSSKKLLLSDSGFYLCAWDGAGNTIYFGEGSWLTVV.

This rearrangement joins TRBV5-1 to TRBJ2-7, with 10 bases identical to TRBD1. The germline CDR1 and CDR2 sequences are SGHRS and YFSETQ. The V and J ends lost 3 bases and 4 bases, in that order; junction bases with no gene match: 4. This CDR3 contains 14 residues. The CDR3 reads CASSWDRGGYEQYF. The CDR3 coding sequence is TGCGCCAGCAGCTGGGACAGGGGAGGTTACGAGCAGTACTTC.

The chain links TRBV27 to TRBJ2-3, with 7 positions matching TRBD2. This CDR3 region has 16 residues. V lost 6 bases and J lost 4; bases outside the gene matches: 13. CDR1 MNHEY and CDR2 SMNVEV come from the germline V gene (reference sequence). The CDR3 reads CASSPTGLAEADTQYF. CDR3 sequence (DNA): TGTGCCAGCAGCCCGACTGGGCTAGCGGAAGCAGATACGCAGTATTTT.

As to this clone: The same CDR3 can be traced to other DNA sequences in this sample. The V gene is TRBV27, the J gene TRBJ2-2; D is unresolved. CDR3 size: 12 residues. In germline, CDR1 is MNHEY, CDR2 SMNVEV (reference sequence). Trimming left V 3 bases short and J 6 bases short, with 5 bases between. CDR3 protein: CASSLIPGELFF. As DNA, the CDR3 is TGTGCCAGCAGTTTGATCCCCGGGGAGCTGTTTTTT.

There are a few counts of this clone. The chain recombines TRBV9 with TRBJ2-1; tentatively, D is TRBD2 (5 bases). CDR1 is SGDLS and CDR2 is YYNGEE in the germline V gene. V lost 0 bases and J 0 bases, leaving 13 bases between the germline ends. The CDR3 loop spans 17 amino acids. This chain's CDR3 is CASSVAWRPDSYNEQFF. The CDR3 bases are TGTGCCAGCAGCGTAGCCTGGAGGCCCGACTCCTACAATGAGCAGTTCTTC.

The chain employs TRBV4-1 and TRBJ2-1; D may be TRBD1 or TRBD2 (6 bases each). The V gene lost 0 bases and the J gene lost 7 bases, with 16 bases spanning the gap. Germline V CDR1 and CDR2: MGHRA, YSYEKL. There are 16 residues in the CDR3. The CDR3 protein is CASSQEAILGGNEQFF. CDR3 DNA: TGCGCCAGCAGCCAAGAAGCTATCCTAGGGGGGAATGAGCAGTTCTTC.

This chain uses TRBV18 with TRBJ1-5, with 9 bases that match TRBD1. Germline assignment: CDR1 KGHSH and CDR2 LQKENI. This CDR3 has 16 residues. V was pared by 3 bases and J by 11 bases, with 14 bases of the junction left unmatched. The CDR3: CASSPTGGGMLESQHF. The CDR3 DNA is TGTGCCAGCTCACCGACAGGGGGAGGAATGTTGGAGTCCCAGCATTTT. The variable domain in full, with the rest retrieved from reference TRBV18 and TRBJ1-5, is NAGVMQNPRHLVRRRGQEARLRCSPMKGHSHVYWYRQLPEEGLKFMVYLQKENIIDESGMPKERFSAEFPKEGPSILRIQQVVRGDSAAYFCASSPTGGGMLESQHFGDGTRLSIL.